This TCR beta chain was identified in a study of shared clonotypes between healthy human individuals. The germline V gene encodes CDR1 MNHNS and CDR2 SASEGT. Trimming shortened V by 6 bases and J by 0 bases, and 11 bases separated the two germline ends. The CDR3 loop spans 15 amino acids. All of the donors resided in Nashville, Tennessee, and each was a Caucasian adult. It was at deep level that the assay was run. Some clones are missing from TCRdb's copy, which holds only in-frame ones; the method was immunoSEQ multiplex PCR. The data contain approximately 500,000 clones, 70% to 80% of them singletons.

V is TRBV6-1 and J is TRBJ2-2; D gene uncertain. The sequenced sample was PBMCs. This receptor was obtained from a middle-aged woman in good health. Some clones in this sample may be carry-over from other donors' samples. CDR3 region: CASSRTDANTGELFF. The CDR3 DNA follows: TGTGCCAGCAGCAGGACGGACGCGAACACCGGGGAGCTGTTTTTT.